A single sample is the source of the 11 T cell receptor beta chains below, sequenced in a study of blood T cell repertoires in COVID-19 (dated by TCRdb to the early 2020s). Library preparation employed the immunoSEQ multiplex PCR assay. TCRdb retrieved this table from immuneACCESS and kept in-frame rearrangements only. Not all clones are present; in checked studies, unresolved V genes account for under half, and no reason is known for the remainder. Here the sample has 210,000 or so clones; 87% occur a single time. 12% of the sample comes from the top ten. The source material was peripheral blood. All receptors come from a woman aged 18-29 years who had recovered from COVID-19.

The chain uses TRBV5-1 and TRBJ2-1, with 9 positions matching TRBD1. CDR3 length: 16 residues. Germline CDR1 SGHRS, CDR2 YFSETQ. The ends lost 4 bases at V and 0 bases at J; junction bases unmatched: 5. CDR3 sequence: CASSTGTGSSYNEQFF. For the CDR3, the DNA is TGCGCCAGCAGCACCGGGACAGGGAGCTCCTACAATGAGCAGTTCTTC.

CDR3 sequence (DNA): TGTGCCAGCAGCTCTCGACAAGACCTAACTGAAGCTTTCTTT. It is translated as CASSSRQDLTEAFF. The chain carries TRBV5-4 and TRBJ1-1; no reliable D call. The CDR3 extends over 14 amino acids. Trimming took off 3 bases at V and 5 bases at J, with 14 bases between the two ends. Germline CDR1 reads SGHNT; CDR2 reads YYREEE (reference sequence).

The rearrangement uses TRBV7-2 and TRBJ2-7; 12 bases are a match to TRBD2. There are 16 residues in the CDR3. Germline V gene sequence: CDR1 SGHTA, CDR2 FQGNSA. V shed 4 bases, J shed 1 base, and the junction held 5 bases outside the gene matches. The CDR3 protein is CASSSETSGSSYEQYF. As DNA, the CDR3 is TGTGCCAGCAGCTCTGAGACTAGCGGGAGTTCCTACGAGCAGTACTTC.

V gene TRBV7-3 combines with J gene TRBJ2-6; tentative D call: TRBD2 (5 bases). Trimming took 5 bases from V and 0 from J, leaving 17 bases between them. This CDR3 spans 18 amino acids. Germline CDR1 SGHTA, CDR2 FQGTGA. In DNA form, the CDR3 reads TGTGCCAGCAGCCCCGCGGGCGGATATCCCTCTGGGGCCAACGTCCTGACTTTC. Translated, it gives CASSPAGGYPSGANVLTF.

DNA for the CDR3: TGTGCCACCAGCAGAGGGATGAAGGAGATTAACTATGGCTACACCTTC. This encodes CATSRGMKEINYGYTF. The gene calls are TRBV15 and TRBJ1-2; D unclear. V lost 1 base and J 1 base, leaving 13 bases between the germline ends. Germline CDR1 LNHNV, CDR2 YYDKDF (reference sequence). This CDR3 comprises 16 residues. Based on the CDR3 plus reference TRBV15 and TRBJ1-2, the full variable domain is DAMVIQNPRYQVTQFGKPVTLSCSQTLNHNVMYWYQQKSSQAPKLLFHYYDKDFNNEADTPDNFQSRRPNTSFCFLDIRSPGLGDTAMYLCATSRGMKEINYGYTFGSGTRLTVV.

V and J are TRBV4-3 and TRBJ1-6, with a tentative D call TRBD1 (6 bases). Germline lookup yields CDR1 LGHNA and CDR2 YSLEER. The CDR3 has 19 residues. V gave up 6 bases and J gave up 0 bases, with 21 bases separating them. CDR3 nucleotides: TGCGCCAGCAGGCTCGATCTGACAGGCGACAGCTCCTATAATTCACCCCTCCACTTT. It specifies CASRLDLTGDSSYNSPLHF.

This sequence joins TRBV4-2 and TRBJ2-2, with D possibly matching TRBD2 (6 bases). Per the germline V gene, CDR1 is LGHNA and CDR2 is YNFKEQ. The V end lost 0 bases, the J end lost 2 bases, and 10 bases lay between the germline ends. The CDR3 extends over 16 amino acids. The CDR3 reads CASSQEASDNTGELFF. In nucleotides, the CDR3 is TGTGCCAGCAGCCAAGAGGCTAGCGACAACACCGGGGAGCTGTTTTTT.

The chain employs TRBV29-1 and TRBJ2-1; 7 bases map to TRBD1. Germline V gives CDR1 SQVTM, CDR2 ANQGSEA. V trimming: 2 bases; J trimming: 15 bases; junction bases outside the gene matches: 4. This CDR3 is built from 10 residues. The DNA of the CDR3 is TGCAGCGTTGAAAGGACAGGCCGGTTCTTC. Translating it yields CSVERTGRFF.

Concerning this clone itself: This CDR3 is also generated by other DNA sequences in the sample. The chain links TRBV5-1 to TRBJ1-5; TRBD1 matches at 7 bases. CDR3 length: 14 amino acids. V gave up 0 bases and J gave up 6 bases; unmatched junction bases: 3. Germline CDR1 is SGHRS and CDR2 is YFSETQ. The CDR3 protein is CASSLEGGGQPQHF. For the CDR3, the DNA is TGCGCCAGCAGCTTGGAAGGGGGCGGTCAGCCCCAGCATTTT. Supplemented by reference TRBV5-1 and TRBJ1-5, the full variable domain reads KAGVTQTPRYLIKTRGQQVTLSCSPISGHRSVSWYQQTPGQGLQFLFEYFSETQRNKGNFPGRFSGRQFSNSRSEMNVSTLELGDSALYLCASSLEGGGQPQHFGDGTRLSIL.

J is TRBJ1-2 and V is TRBV10-3; 8 bases are a match to TRBD1. After removal of 10 bases from V and 5 bases from J, the junction contained 9 bases not matched to a gene. From germline, CDR1 is ENHRY and CDR2 SYGVKD. The CDR3 has 13 residues. CDR3 nucleotides: TGTGCCACCATGGAGACAGGGGTATATGGCTACACCTTC. It specifies CATMETGVYGYTF.

The chain links TRBV9 to TRBJ1-1; possible D gene TRBD1, 5 bases. The CDR3 sequence is 14 residues long. CDR1 SGDLS and CDR2 YYNGEE come from the germline V gene. V lost 0 bases to trimming and J lost 6 bases, with 12 bases between them. The CDR3 sequence: CASSVDGAGSEAFF. The CDR3 DNA sequence: TGTGCCAGCAGCGTAGATGGGGCGGGATCTGAAGCTTTCTTT.